The sequence of this T cell receptor beta chain was determined in a study of T cells in Graves' hyperthyroidism and ophthalmopathy. Researchers amplified the TCR beta CDR3 regions from RNA transcripts. A set of HTBI primers served as the primers for a first-round RT-PCR of the TCR CDR3. MiXCR, run by TCRdb on the multiplex PCR reads, gives a single entry per CDR3 protein. The table lists 360,000 or so distinct CDR3 sequences, over 12% of them singletons. This clonotype was counted at least ten times. The source of this sequence is a woman between 55 and 75 years old with Graves' ophthalmopathy. Sample: blood.

The CDR3 reads CASSPPGQGLETQYF. The CDR3 DNA reads TGTGCCAGCAGTCCCCCAGGACAGGGGTTGGAGACCCAGTACTTC. This chain uses TRBV28 with TRBJ2-5; 9 bases fit TRBD1. Germline CDR1 is MDHEN and CDR2 is SYDVKM. V shed 5 bases and J 5 bases; nucleotides not matched to a gene: 9. This CDR3 is 15 amino acids long. Together with reference TRBV28 and TRBJ2-5, the CDR3 gives the full variable domain: DVKVTQSSRYLVKRTGEKVFLECVQDMDHENMFWYRQDPGLGLRLIYFSYDVKMKEKGDIPEGYSVSREKKERFSLILESASTNQTSMYLCASSPPGQGLETQYFGPGTRLLVL.